Each of the 17 T cell receptor beta chains below was sequenced from the same sample in a study of regulatory T cells in long-lasting Graves disease (dated by TCRdb to the early 2020s). The library was obtained by multiplex PCR. Sequencing was performed on an Illumina HiSeq 4000. iRepertoire HTBI primers and Arm-PCR amplification of CDR3 regions were used to construct TCR beta libraries. TCRdb took the public reads, trimmed them with fastp at Q25, ran MiXCR for clone calling and kept in-frame beta chains. One record per CDR3 amino acid sequence lists the most common genes and DNA. In this sample the table shows 250,000 to 300,000 distinct CDR3 sequences, 18% of which occur a single time. Clones ranked in the top ten supply less than 15% of the sample. The time point label on this specimen signifies: newly diagnosed GD, antithyroid drugs for less than 3 months. For both TCR sequencing and RNA sequencing, RNA was extracted from PBMCs using TRIzol.

This sample also appeared in a second study, on T cells in Graves' hyperthyroidism and ophthalmopathy.

The source material was peripheral blood mononuclear cells (PBMCs), sampled at new diagnosis, from a patient treated with antithyroid drugs. The source is a woman between 25 and 40 years old with Graves disease. Donor details come from another sample of the same person, matched by shared clones.

This clonotype was recorded a few times. An end of the junction differs from the germline gene, which may be a read error. The chain employs TRBV10-3 and TRBJ1-3; D is perhaps TRBD1 (6 bases). Germline V gene data show CDR1 as ENHRY and CDR2 as SYGVKD. There are 14 residues in the CDR3. CDR3 loop: CGISDAGDINTIYF. The CDR3 DNA is TGTGGCATCAGTGATGCGGGGGACATAAACACCATATATTTT.

This chain joins TRBV27 and TRBJ2-7; D unclear. Trimming took 2 bases from V and 6 from J, leaving 14 bases between them. Germline V lookup: CDR1 MNHEY, CDR2 SMNVEV (reference sequence). The CDR3 consists of 14 residues. CDR3: CASSLGVPASEQYF. In nucleotides, the CDR3 is TGTGCCAGCAGTTTAGGAGTCCCTGCTTCCGAGCAGTACTTC.

This clonotype was detected many times. The chain uses TRBV5-1 and TRBJ1-2; D unresolved. The CDR3 extends over 14 amino acids. The germline gives CDR1 SGHRS, CDR2 YFSETQ. Trimming left V 2 bases short and J 1 base short, with 9 bases between. The CDR3 reads CASSFWADNYGYTF. CDR3 DNA: TGCGCCAGCAGCTTCTGGGCAGATAACTATGGCTACACCTTC.

This clonotype was recorded many times. The V call is TRBV12-3 or TRBV12-4, the J call TRBJ1-6; D unresolved. The CDR3 consists of 14 residues. V was shortened by 6 bases and J by 10 bases, with 16 bases between the two germline ends. The CDR3 loop is CASRRAPRESPLHF. The CDR3 DNA sequence: TGTGCCAGCAGACGGGCCCCGAGGGAATCACCCCTCCACTTT.

This clonotype is labeled as medium-sized (0.01 to 0.1%). This chain connects TRBV11-2 to TRBJ2-7, with a possible D match to TRBD2 (7 bases). The CDR3 runs 23 residues. Trimming took off 4 bases at V and 0 bases at J, with 37 bases between the two ends. Germline V gene sequence: CDR1 SGHAT, CDR2 FQNNGV. This CDR3 is CASSSSRSLGAGLRGPTSYEQYF. CDR3 in DNA: TGTGCCAGCAGCTCTTCGAGATCCCTCGGTGCCGGGTTGCGGGGGCCCACCTCCTACGAGCAGTACTTC.

At least ten counts were recorded for this clonotype. Written as DNA, the CDR3 is TGTGCCAGCAGTTACGGCCGGCAGTATTCCGATACGCAGTATTTT. Amino acids: CASSYGRQYSDTQYF. This rearrangement joins TRBV6-2 or TRBV6-3 to TRBJ2-3; D call uncertain. Germline-derived CDR1 and CDR2 are MNHEY and SVGEGT. This CDR3 spans 15 amino acids. Trimming stripped 2 bases from V and 6 bases from J, with 15 bases between.

The rearrangement uses TRBV7-9 and TRBJ2-4, with TRBD1 matching 7 bases. Germline values: CDR1 SEHNR, CDR2 FQNEAQ (reference sequence). Losses at the gene ends were 3 bases for V and 0 bases for J; bases not matched to a gene: 20. This CDR3 region has 21 residues. The CDR3 spells CASSFGYQQGRRLEAKNIQYF. As DNA, the CDR3 is TGTGCCAGCAGCTTCGGGTATCAACAGGGGAGAAGGTTAGAAGCCAAAAACATTCAGTACTTC.

There are many counts of this clonotype. The V and J genes are TRBV7-3 and TRBJ2-7; possibly TRBD2 for D (5 bases). V lost 1 base to trimming and J lost 2 bases, with 15 bases between them. The CDR3 loop spans 16 amino acids. Looked up from germline, CDR1 is SGHTA and CDR2 is FQGTGA. The CDR3 sequence is CASSLSGSGTAYEQYF. In DNA form, the CDR3 reads TGTGCCAGCAGCTTAAGTGGCAGCGGCACCGCCTACGAGCAGTACTTC. The complete variable domain, with remaining parts taken from reference TRBV7-3 and TRBJ2-7, reads GAGVSQTPSNKVTEKGKYVELRCDPISGHTALYWYRQSLGQGPEFLIYFQGTGAADDSGLPNDRFFAVRPEGSVSTLKIQRTERGDSAVYLCASSLSGSGTAYEQYFGPGTRLTVT.

This clonotype was recorded at least ten times. For the CDR3, the DNA is TGCAGTGCCAGCACCGATTATAGCAATCAGCCCCAGCATTTT. This gives the protein CSASTDYSNQPQHF. The genes are TRBV20-1 and TRBJ1-5, with D unresolved. This CDR3 comprises 14 residues. Germline values: CDR1 DFQATT, CDR2 SNEGSKA (reference sequence). The V end lost 6 bases, the J end lost 0 bases, and 12 bases lay between the germline ends.

This clonotype showed up many times. The chain has TRBV27 and TRBJ1-2, with 8 bases identical to TRBD1. V lost 7 bases and J lost 11; bases outside the gene matches: 15. The CDR3 runs to 14 residues. Germline V gene sequence: CDR1 MNHEY, CDR2 SMNVEV (reference sequence). The CDR3 is CASNPGGQGALYTF. Here the CDR3 DNA reads TGTGCCAGCAACCCAGGGGGGCAGGGGGCCTTGTACACCTTC.

The V call is TRBV5-1, the J call TRBJ1-2; 7 bases are shared with TRBD1. V was pared by 0 bases and J by 1 base, with 6 bases of the junction left unmatched. There are 16 residues in the CDR3. CDR1 SGHRS and CDR2 YFSETQ come from the germline V gene. The chain's CDR3 is CASSLDRDSLNYGYTF. DNA for the CDR3: TGCGCCAGCAGCTTGGACCGGGACAGCCTTAACTATGGCTACACCTTC.

This clonotype came up many times. The chain employs TRBV18 and TRBJ2-3; no clear D. Germline V gene data show CDR1 as KGHSH and CDR2 as LQKENI. The CDR3 runs 12 residues. V was cut by 4 bases and J by 5 bases, with 7 bases left in between. CDR3 amino acids: CASSQSGDTQYF. The CDR3 DNA is TGTGCCAGCTCACAGTCGGGAGATACGCAGTATTTT. Drawing the rest from reference TRBV18 and TRBJ2-3, the complete variable domain is NAGVMQNPRHLVRRRGQEARLRCSPMKGHSHVYWYRQLPEEGLKFMVYLQKENIIDESGMPKERFSAEFPKEGPSILRIQQVVRGDSAAYFCASSQSGDTQYFGPGTRLTVL.

This clonotype was recorded many times. This rearrangement joins TRBV20-1 to TRBJ2-3, with TRBD1 matching 7 bases. J was trimmed by 2 bases and V by 3 bases; bases with no gene match: 8. CDR3 size: 15 residues. Germline V gives CDR1 DFQATT, CDR2 SNEGSKA (reference sequence). The CDR3 DNA follows: TGCAGTGCTAGGGCAGGGGGACCAAACACAGATACGCAGTATTTT. It translates to CSARAGGPNTDTQYF.

This clonotype has more than one count but fewer than ten. The rearrangement uses TRBV20-1 and TRBJ2-2; no definite D call. V lost 0 bases to trimming and J lost 6 bases, with 5 bases between them. This CDR3 region has 12 residues. The V gene's germline CDR1 is DFQATT and CDR2 SNEGSKA (reference sequence). The CDR3 sequence is CSARDPPGELFF. The CDR3 DNA reads TGCAGTGCTAGAGATCCCCCCGGGGAGCTGTTTTTT.

This clonotype was picked up many times. The chain combines TRBV12-3 or TRBV12-4 with TRBJ1-2; no reliable D call. V was shortened by 7 bases and J by 4 bases, with 13 bases between the two germline ends. The CDR3 contains 13 residues. CDR3 loop: CASTGGPTYGYTF. DNA for the CDR3: TGTGCCAGCACCGGAGGGCCAACCTATGGCTACACCTTC.

This clonotype was picked up many times. The genes are TRBV7-2 and TRBJ2-1, with TRBD1 matching over 7 bases. This CDR3 contains 15 residues. Germline CDR1 reads SGHTA; CDR2 reads FQGNSA. V lost 3 bases to trimming and J lost 2 bases; unmatched junction nucleotides: 4. The CDR3 here is CASSFGQATYNEQFF. DNA for the CDR3: TGTGCCAGCAGCTTCGGACAGGCAACCTACAATGAGCAGTTCTTC. Supplemented by reference TRBV7-2 and TRBJ2-1, the full variable domain reads GAGVSQSPSNKVTEKGKDVELRCDPISGHTALYWYRQSLGQGLEFLIYFQGNSAPDKSGLPSDRFSAERTGGSVSTLTIQRTQQEDSAVYLCASSFGQATYNEQFFGPGTRLTVL.

CDR3 residues: CASSLQGGGVTDTQYF. In DNA, the CDR3 is TGTGCCAGCAGCTTACAAGGCGGGGGGGTCACAGATACGCAGTATTTT. V gene TRBV11-3 combines with J gene TRBJ2-3, with 9 bases identical to TRBD2. The CDR3 consists of 16 residues. Looked up from germline, CDR1 is SGHNT and CDR2 is YENEEA. V lost 2 bases, J lost 2 bases, and 5 bases stayed unmatched.